This T cell receptor (beta chain) was found in a study of T cell repertoires in cytomegalovirus infection. About the research overall: Researchers turned to recently identified HLA-C-restricted CMV epitopes as well as well-studied HLA-B-restricted ones. Matching HLA type and CMV infection were both indicated by public TCR beta signatures. Study-wide points: Ex vivo responses were dominated by HLA-C-restricted CMV-specific TCR beta clonotypes. CMV carriers with the relevant HLA were identified by cumulative public TCR beta family frequency.

TCRdb recomputed calls from the reads with MiXCR, one row per CDR3 protein. This table has 550,000 to 700,000 distinct CDR3 sequences, around two fifths appearing once. This clonotype was seen a few times. Its antigen is still unknown. Germline CDR1 and CDR2: SGHVS and FNYEAQ. There are 16 residues in the CDR3. After removal of 5 bases from V and 8 bases from J, the junction contained 10 bases not matched to a gene. The receptor was isolated from a human donor in good health (CMV status not recorded). Some clones in this sample may be carry-over from other donors' samples. This specimen consisted of cultured PBMCs, obtained from culture after CMV antigen stimulation. The chain combines TRBV7-6 with TRBJ1-6, with TRBD1 identical over 9 bases. CDR3 region: CASSRFGTGGDSPLHF. CDR3 nucleotides: TGTGCCAGCAGCCGCTTTGGAACAGGGGGCGATTCACCCCTCCACTTT.